This TCR beta chain was recovered during a study of breast tumors, draining lymph nodes, adjacent tissues. The length of the CDR3 is 13 residues. Trimming stripped 0 bases from V and 3 bases from J, with 8 bases between. In germline, CDR1 is GTSNPN, CDR2 SVGIG (reference sequence). Samples came from axillary lymph nodes draining the breast cancer. TCRdb reprocessed the multiplex PCR reads with MiXCR, giving one entry per CDR3 protein. The repertoire holds 250,000 or so distinct CDR3 sequences, over 25% seen once, with 0.85% to 1.2% in the top ten. The rearrangement joins TRBV30 to TRBJ1-1, with D perhaps TRBD1 (6 bases). The sample consisted of axillary lymph node tissue. The receptor was derived from a female donor with breast cancer. Some clones in this sample may be carry-over from other donors' samples. This chain's CDR3 is CAWSVRQDTEAFF. CDR3 DNA: TGTGCCTGGAGTGTGCGACAGGACACTGAAGCTTTCTTT.